This TCR beta chain is from a study of cytomegalovirus exposure and HLA in healthy donors. Turning to the study itself: There were approximately 85 million unique TCRs (from HLA-typed donors) in an early data release. Among a few hundred genotyped donors, roughly 80% fell in the Caucasian-associated ancestry cluster. Study-wide findings and caveats: By HLA locus, TCR association rates varied in a later analysis, with DRB1 showing the most and HLA-C the fewest.

PCR primers comprised 60 Vbeta and 13 Jbeta primers. Method: immunoSEQ multiplex PCR; TCRdb's copy keeps in-frame clones and lacks some. The sample holds 90,000 to 150,000 clones, 75% seen once. As to this clone: The antigen is undetermined.

This receptor was obtained from a woman in her thirties or forties in good health and CMV-seropositive. The sequenced sample consisted of PBMCs.

The CDR3 loop reads CTSSQVPPRGGGEQFF. In DNA, the CDR3 is TGCACCAGCAGCCAAGTCCCTCCTAGGGGAGGGGGTGAGCAGTTCTTC. This chain links TRBV1 with TRBJ2-1; the table's D call, TRBD2, has no DNA check behind it. TRBV1 is marked as a pseudogene. This CDR3 comprises 16 residues.